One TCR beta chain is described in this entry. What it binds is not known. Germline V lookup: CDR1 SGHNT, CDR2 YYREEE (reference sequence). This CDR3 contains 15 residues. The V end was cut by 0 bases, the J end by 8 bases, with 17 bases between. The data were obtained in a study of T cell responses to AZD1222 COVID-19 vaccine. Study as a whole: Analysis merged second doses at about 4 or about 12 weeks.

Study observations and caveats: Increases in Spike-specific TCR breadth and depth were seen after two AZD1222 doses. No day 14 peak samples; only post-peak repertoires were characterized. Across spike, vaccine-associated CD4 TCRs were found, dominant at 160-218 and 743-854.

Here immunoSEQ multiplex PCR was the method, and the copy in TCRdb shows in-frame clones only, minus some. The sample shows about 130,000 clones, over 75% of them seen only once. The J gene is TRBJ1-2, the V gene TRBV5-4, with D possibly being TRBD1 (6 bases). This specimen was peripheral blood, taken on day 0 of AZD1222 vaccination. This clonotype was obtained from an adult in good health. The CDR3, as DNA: TGTGCCAGCAGCTTGGTAGGAGGGCGGGGGCCCGGCTACACCTTC. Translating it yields CASSLVGGRGPGYTF. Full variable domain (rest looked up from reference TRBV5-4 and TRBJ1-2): ETGVTQSPTHLIKTRGQQVTLRCSSQSGHNTVSWYQQALGQGPQFIFQYYREEENGRGNFPPRFSGLQFPNYSSELNVNALELDDSALYLCASSLVGGRGPGYTFGSGTRLTVV.